This TCR beta chain stems from a study of siplizumab effects on memory and regulatory T cells. Regarding the study as a whole: Memory cells seemed less diverse than naive T cells, which seemed major alloresponse contributors. Suppressive function of proliferating Tregs from siplizumab cultures was not confirmed.

Produced via immunoSEQ multiplex PCR; TCRdb's table is partial and in-frame only. Of 94,000 or so clones in the sample, more than 85% are singletons; the top ten hold over 5%. Regarding this clone: The antigen is not known.

The V and J ends lost 2 bases and 1 base respectively, with 5 bases between them. Germline assignment: CDR1 LNHDA and CDR2 SQIVND (reference sequence). This CDR3 region has 14 residues. The chain is built from TRBV19 and TRBJ2-2; D not certain. The TCR originated in a human donor in good health. Specimen: CD8+ T cells sorted from blood. CDR3 protein: CASSISGNTGELFF. CDR3 coding DNA: TGTGCCAGTAGTATATCGGGGAACACCGGGGAGCTGTTTTTT.